These 31 T cell receptor beta chains came from one sample sequenced in a study of technical replicates of blood from a handful of donors. Clones were read by immunoSEQ multiplex PCR, and TCRdb kept only the in-frame ones, dropping some. The data show around 50,000 clones, more than 85% seen once. Sequenced input: PBMCs. These receptors were taken from a human donor in good health. Some clones in this sample may be carry-over from other donors' samples.

Comment on this clone: Relative to the germline gene, one junction end is altered; a read error may explain this. The DNA of the CDR3 is TGCGCCAGCAGTGAGTCATACTCCCACAATGAGCAGTTCTTC. Its translation: CASSESYSHNEQFF. The chain employs TRBV10-2 and TRBJ2-1; D is unclear. CDR3 length: 14 residues. Per germline, CDR1 WSHSY and CDR2 SAAADI.

The chain is built from TRBV7-2 and TRBJ2-7; 11 positions agree with TRBD2. The junction had 8 bases not matched to a gene; V was cut back by 5 bases and J by 2 bases. The V gene's germline CDR1 is SGHTA and CDR2 FQGNSA. The CDR3 loop spans 16 amino acids. This chain's CDR3 is CASSTTSGSPTYEQYF. DNA of the CDR3: TGTGCCAGCAGCACCACTAGCGGGAGCCCCACCTACGAGCAGTACTTC.

The chain joins TRBV27 to TRBJ2-1, with D hard to call. The CDR3 is 13 amino acids. Germline CDR1 is MNHEY and CDR2 is SMNVEV (reference sequence). Trimming took off 4 bases at V and 10 bases at J, with 14 bases between the two ends. The CDR3 sequence: CASSYARRVEQFF. The CDR3 region has the DNA TGTGCCAGCAGTTATGCTCGCCGGGTCGAGCAGTTCTTC.

This chain joins TRBV10-3 and TRBJ2-7; 10 bases are shared with TRBD2. With V trimmed by 10 bases and J by 6 bases, 12 bases remained unmatched. The CDR3 loop spans 14 amino acids. Germline V gene lookup returns CDR1 ENHRY and CDR2 SYGVKD. CDR3 DNA sequence: TGTGCCACCGCCAGCGGGGGGGAGAATGGCGAGCAGTACTTC. Translated: CATASGGENGEQYF.

The chain recombines TRBV5-8 with TRBJ2-3; TRBD1 aligns across 7 bases. With V trimmed by 1 base and J by 2 bases, 4 bases remained unmatched. Germline V gene sequence: CDR1 SGHTS, CDR2 YDEGEE. This CDR3 is built from 15 residues. CDR3 sequence (DNA): TGTGCCAGCAGCTTGCCCGGGACAGCCACAGATACGCAGTATTTT. This sequence encodes CASSLPGTATDTQYF.

The chain links TRBV21-1 to TRBJ1-3; the table's D call of TRBD1 was not tested on the DNA. TRBV21-1 is tagged as a pseudogene. This CDR3 spans 17 amino acids. CDR3 coding DNA: TGTGCCAGCAGCAAATTTTTGGGACAACAAAAAGGAAACACCATATATTTT. It specifies CASSKFLGQQKGNTIYF.

The chain uses TRBV5-1 and TRBJ2-5; possibly TRBD1 for D (6 bases). CDR3 size: 16 residues. The V end was cut by 2 bases, the J end by 5 bases, with 19 bases between. CDR1 is SGHRS and CDR2 is YFSETQ in the germline V gene. The CDR3 region is CASSLLFAAQGETQYF. As DNA, the CDR3 is TGCGCCAGCAGCTTACTATTCGCGGCCCAGGGGGAGACCCAGTACTTC. The whole variable domain, remainder taken from reference TRBV5-1 and TRBJ2-5, is KAGVTQTPRYLIKTRGQQVTLSCSPISGHRSVSWYQQTPGQGLQFLFEYFSETQRNKGNFPGRFSGRQFSNSRSEMNVSTLELGDSALYLCASSLLFAAQGETQYFGPGTRLLVL.

This clone was recorded once. CDR3 region: CASSLTGGNQPQHF. CDR3 in DNA: TGTGCCAGCAGCCTAACAGGGGGAAATCAGCCCCAGCATTTT. The chain joins TRBV7-9 to TRBJ1-5, with TRBD1 matching 8 bases. Germline CDR1 SEHNR, CDR2 FQNEAQ (reference sequence). This CDR3 is 14 amino acids long. V trimming: 5 bases; J trimming: 4 bases; junction bases outside the gene matches: 4.

This sequence joins TRBV10-3 and TRBJ2-7; D ambiguous. This CDR3 spans 12 amino acids. Trimming pared 3 bases from V and 3 bases from J, leaving 6 bases between. In germline, CDR1 is ENHRY, CDR2 SYGVKD. The chain's CDR3 is CAISEGVYEQYF. CDR3 coding DNA: TGTGCCATCAGTGAAGGAGTCTACGAGCAGTACTTC.

The chain couples TRBV5-1 to TRBJ1-1; D perhaps matches TRBD1 (5 bases). The CDR3 contains 14 residues. Trimming took 2 bases from V and 8 from J, leaving 16 bases between them. Germline CDR1 SGHRS, CDR2 YFSETQ. CDR3: CASSFTGAPGEAFF. Here the CDR3 DNA reads TGCGCCAGCAGCTTCACAGGAGCTCCCGGAGAAGCTTTCTTT.

The rearrangement links TRBV6-5 to TRBJ2-7, with TRBD2 matching over 8 bases. The CDR3 is made up of 14 amino acids. Germline CDR1 MNHEY, CDR2 SVGAGI. With 5 bases clipped from V and 5 bases from J, the junction kept 8 bases outside the gene matches. The CDR3 region has the DNA TGTGCCAGCAGTCGAAGCGGGGGACCGAACGAGCAGTACTTC. Translating it yields CASSRSGGPNEQYF.

The rearrangement joins TRBV7-9 to TRBJ2-7; no clear D gene. CDR3 size: 12 residues. Trimming removed 5 bases at V and 5 bases at J, with 10 bases between. Germline CDR1 is SEHNR and CDR2 is FQNEAQ (reference sequence). CDR3 DNA: TGTGCCAGCAGCCACGGTGATCACGAGCAGTACTTC. This translates into CASSHGDHEQYF.

The rearrangement joins TRBV4-1 to TRBJ2-5, with TRBD1 identical over 7 bases. The CDR3 length is 14 residues. Germline V CDR1 and CDR2: MGHRA, YSYEKL. V lost 2 bases to trimming and J lost 5 bases; unmatched junction nucleotides: 5. CDR3 sequence (DNA): TGCGCCAGCAGCCAACTACAGGGGCGGGAGACCCAGTACTTC. Its translation: CASSQLQGRETQYF.

This clone was seen just once. V usage is TRBV19 and J usage is TRBJ1-2; 7 positions agree with TRBD1. The germline CDR1 and CDR2 sequences are LNHDA and SQIVND (reference sequence). The ends lost 2 bases at V and 3 bases at J; junction bases unmatched: 9. CDR3 length: 16 residues. CDR3 DNA: TGTGCCAGTAGTATATCGCGACAGGGAAGGGACTATGGCTACACCTTC. The encoded protein is CASSISRQGRDYGYTF.

The V gene is TRBV6-6, the J gene TRBJ2-3; D is ambiguous. Per the germline V gene, CDR1 is MNHNY and CDR2 is SVGAGI (reference sequence). V lost 5 bases and J 4 bases, leaving 10 bases between the germline ends. The CDR3 consists of 13 residues. The CDR3 reads CASSTIVSDTQYF. In DNA form, the CDR3 reads TGTGCCAGCAGTACTATAGTTTCAGATACGCAGTATTTT.

The J gene is TRBJ2-7, the V gene TRBV19, with 9 bases fitting TRBD2. Germline CDR1 is LNHDA and CDR2 is SQIVND (reference sequence). The V segment lost 5 bases and the J segment 0 bases; nucleotides outside the gene matches: 5. The CDR3 contains 15 residues. The CDR3, as DNA: TGTGCCAGTAGTGCCTCTAGCGGGGACTCCTACGAGCAGTACTTC. This sequence encodes CASSASSGDSYEQYF.

In its sample, this clone was seen a few times. This sequence joins TRBV10-3 and TRBJ1-1; 11 positions agree with TRBD1. Looked up from germline, CDR1 is ENHRY and CDR2 is SYGVKD. This CDR3 region has 15 residues. The V gene end was trimmed by 2 bases and the J gene end by 5 bases; junction bases not matched to a gene: 4. The chain's CDR3 is CAISEGGQGGTEAFF. CDR3 nucleotide sequence: TGTGCCATCAGTGAGGGGGGACAGGGGGGAACTGAAGCTTTCTTT.

The V gene is TRBV6-5, the J gene TRBJ1-1, with D hard to call. V was pared by 7 bases and J by 1 base, with 10 bases between. Per the germline V gene, CDR1 is MNHEY and CDR2 is SVGAGI. The CDR3 extends over 13 amino acids. The CDR3 coding sequence is TGTGCCAGCACCCAACGGGAGAACACTGAAGCTTTCTTT. It specifies CASTQRENTEAFF.

The V call is TRBV5-6, the J call TRBJ1-5, with D possibly being TRBD1 (5 bases). CDR1 is SGHDT, CDR2 YYEEEE, per germline. The length of the CDR3 is 14 residues. Between the trimmed V and J ends, which lost 3 bases and 7 bases, there was a span of 14 bases. CDR3: CASSSSGIGQPQHF. CDR3 coding DNA: TGTGCCAGCAGCTCATCAGGGATAGGGCAGCCCCAGCATTTT. Full variable domain (outside the CDR3, taken from reference TRBV5-6 and TRBJ1-5): DAGVTQSPTHLIKTRGQQVTLRCSPKSGHDTVSWYQQALGQGPQFIFQYYEEEERQRGNFPDRFSGHQFPNYSSELNVNALLLGDSALYLCASSSSGIGQPQHFGDGTRLSIL.

This clone was observed a single time. The chain recombines TRBV9 with TRBJ2-5, with 13 bases that match TRBD2. The CDR3 is 17 residues long. CDR1 is SGDLS, CDR2 YYNGEE, per germline. Trimming cost V 0 bases and J 1 base; bases outside gene matches: 3. CDR3 DNA: TGTGCCAGCAGCGTAGGGGGACTAGCGGGGCCCCAAGAGACCCAGTACTTC. Its protein product is CASSVGGLAGPQETQYF.

The genes are TRBV7-2 and TRBJ1-2; D is uncertain. The CDR3 totals 12 residues. V was clipped by 5 bases and J by 7 bases, with 11 bases between them. CDR1 SGHTA and CDR2 FQGNSA come from the germline V gene. The CDR3 bases are TGTGCCAGCAGCCAAGATCGAGCTGGCTACACCTTC. Its protein product is CASSQDRAGYTF.

The chain is built from TRBV9 and TRBJ1-5; 7 positions match TRBD1. CDR1 SGDLS and CDR2 YYNGEE come from the germline V gene. This CDR3 comprises 15 residues. V lost 0 bases, J lost 1 base, and 1 base stayed unmatched. The DNA for the CDR3 is TGTGCCAGCAGCGTAGGACAGGGAAGCAATCAGCCCCAGCATTTT. Its translation is CASSVGQGSNQPQHF. Based on the CDR3 plus reference TRBV9 and TRBJ1-5, the full variable domain is DSGVTQTPKHLITATGQRVTLRCSPRSGDLSVYWYQQSLDQGLQFLIQYYNGEERAKGNILERFSAQQFPDLHSELNLSSLELGDSALYFCASSVGQGSNQPQHFGDGTRLSIL.

This clone was observed a handful of times. The chain couples TRBV13 to TRBJ2-1, with 10 nucleotides matching TRBD2. Trimming removed 5 bases from V and 2 bases from J; junction bases left unmatched: 12. Germline lookup yields CDR1 PRHDT and CDR2 FYEKMQ (reference sequence). The CDR3 has 18 residues. CDR3 coding DNA: TGTGCCAGCAGCGAGTTCCTAGCGGGGGCCCTCACCTACAATGAGCAGTTCTTC. As protein: CASSEFLAGALTYNEQFF.

The CDR3 reads CASSSRLAGGSRTGELFF. CDR3 coding DNA: TGTGCCAGCAGTTCCCGACTAGCGGGAGGCTCTCGTACCGGGGAGCTGTTTTTT. The genes are TRBV27 and TRBJ2-2; 13 nucleotides match TRBD2. In germline, CDR1 is MNHEY, CDR2 SMNVEV (reference sequence). Losses at the gene ends were 4 bases for V and 5 bases for J; bases not matched to a gene: 10. The CDR3 totals 18 residues.

The genes are TRBV30 and TRBJ1-5; D might be TRBD1 (6 bases). Germline V lookup: CDR1 GTSNPN, CDR2 SVGIG (reference sequence). The ends were cut back, 0 bases at V and 6 bases at J, with 9 bases in the middle. The CDR3 spans 13 residues. The CDR3 DNA reads as TGTGCCTGGAGTGTACAGGGTGGTCAGCCCCAGCATTTT. Its protein is CAWSVQGGQPQHF.

The chain couples TRBV18 to TRBJ2-7; D is perhaps TRBD2 (7 bases). Germline V gives CDR1 KGHSH, CDR2 LQKENI. Trimming took off 2 bases at V and 2 bases at J, with 16 bases between the two ends. The CDR3 has 16 residues. In DNA form, the CDR3 reads TGTGCCAGCTCACCATTAGCCCTCGGGGGGCCCTACGAGCAGTACTTC. It is translated as CASSPLALGGPYEQYF. The entire variable domain, with the rest obtained from reference TRBV18 and TRBJ2-7, is as follows: NAGVMQNPRHLVRRRGQEARLRCSPMKGHSHVYWYRQLPEEGLKFMVYLQKENIIDESGMPKERFSAEFPKEGPSILRIQQVVRGDSAAYFCASSPLALGGPYEQYFGPGTRLTVT.

V and J are TRBV29-1 and TRBJ1-1; 7 bases are a match to TRBD1. Trimming cost V 6 bases and J 1 base; bases outside gene matches: 11. This CDR3 has 15 residues. Germline loops: CDR1 SQVTM, CDR2 ANQGSEA. This CDR3 reads CSVQGPDNRNTEAFF. In nucleotides, the CDR3 is TGCAGCGTACAGGGGCCGGACAACCGGAACACTGAAGCTTTCTTT.

The chain uses TRBV7-7 and TRBJ2-5; TRBD2 agrees at 9 bases. The CDR3 has 16 residues. Per the germline V gene, CDR1 is SSHAT and CDR2 is FNYEAQ (reference sequence). J gave up 2 bases and V 1 base, and 5 bases lay outside the gene matches. The CDR3 nucleotides are TGTGCCAGCAGCTTAGTCGCGGGAGGGCAACAAGAGACCCAGTACTTC. Its translation is CASSLVAGGQQETQYF.

This clone came up once. The gene calls are TRBV27 and TRBJ1-2; D is perhaps TRBD1 (6 bases). This CDR3 has 15 amino acids. From germline, CDR1 is MNHEY and CDR2 SMNVEV (reference sequence). V dropped 3 bases and J dropped 4 bases, with 15 bases sitting between them. CDR3 sequence: CASSFLGQTPYGYTF. In DNA form, the CDR3 reads TGTGCCAGCAGTTTCCTCGGACAGACACCCTATGGCTACACCTTC.

The CDR3 loop is CASSQEGRETDTQYF. The CDR3 nucleotides are TGCGCCAGCAGCCAAGAGGGACGGGAGACAGATACGCAGTATTTT. The chain recombines TRBV4-3 with TRBJ2-3; D possibly corresponds to TRBD2 (6 bases). Germline loops: CDR1 LGHNA, CDR2 YSLEER. Trimming shortened V by 0 bases and J by 3 bases, and 10 bases separated the two germline ends. The CDR3 extends over 15 amino acids.

The DNA for the CDR3 is TGTGCCAGCAGCAAAGAGGGTAGCGGGGGCTATAATGAAAAACTGTTTTTT. It encodes CASSKEGSGGYNEKLFF. The genes are TRBV21-1 and TRBJ1-4. TRBV21-1 is reported as a pseudogene. CDR3 length equals 17 residues.